Reported below is one T cell receptor (beta chain). Its antigen is not known. This record belongs to a study of tumor-infiltrating lymphocytes in localized non-small cell lung cancer. Overall study context: Several tumor histologies, both smoking statuses, and some post-neoadjuvant chemotherapy samples were included. Tumor tissue and non-adjacent uninvolved lung came from each patient. Study-wide results and limits: Different pieces of the same tissue went to different assays, confounding technical variation with intratumor heterogeneity. Tumors had more T cell infiltration than uninvolved lung, per TCRbeta sequencing and CD3 counts.

Clones were sequenced by immunoSEQ multiplex PCR, and TCRdb holds only the in-frame ones, with some missing. The sample records around 10,000 clones, 55% to 80% being singletons. The germline CDR1 and CDR2 sequences are SGHDT and YYEEEE. V dropped 3 bases and J dropped 5 bases, with 5 bases sitting between them. The CDR3 runs 11 residues. The J gene is TRBJ2-5, the V gene TRBV5-6, with D possibly matching TRBD2 (5 bases). This clonotype was obtained from a human donor with non-small cell lung cancer. The sequencing input was lung tumor tissue. CDR3 region: CASSSGETQYF. CDR3 coding DNA: TGTGCCAGCAGCTCGGGGGAGACCCAGTACTTC.